These T cell receptor beta chains were read from a single sample in a study of beta chain features in type 1 diabetes. Sequencing used immunoSEQ multiplex PCR; TCRdb keeps in-frame clones, though not all of them. The sample carries some 200,000 clones, under 20% recorded once. Sequenced: naive CD4+ T cells from blood. The receptor source for this set is a man aged 30 to 39 with type 1 diabetes. The CDR3 runs from the conserved cysteine through the conserved F or W.

J gene | V gene | CDR3 protein
TRBJ2-5 | TRBV19 | CASTRGLAEETQYF
TRBJ1-2 | TRBV7-9 | CASTREGSTYTF
TRBJ2-7 | TRBV18 | CASSPRLTDITYEQYF
TRBJ2-3 | TRBV19 | CASSGGLAGVRRTDTQYF
TRBJ1-2 | TRBV19 | CATKQGHNYGYTF
TRBJ2-7 | TRBV28 | CASSFPGTATYEQYF
TRBJ2-6 | TRBV9 | CASSTRTLGANVLTF
TRBJ2-1 | TRBV4-2 | CASSHQDEQFF
TRBJ2-1 | TRBV7-2 | CASSLESRTYNEQFF
TRBJ1-5 | TRBV7-9 | CASSPGRASNQPQHF
TRBJ2-7 | TRBV29-1 | CSVGRLNSYEQYF
TRBJ1-2 | TRBV7-9 | CASSTSRGFRGYTF
TRBJ2-1 | TRBV9 | CASSLLFGNEQFF
TRBJ1-5 | TRBV5-1 | CASSLVAGVNQPQHF
TRBJ2-3 | TRBV28 | CASSYGGNTQYF
TRBJ2-7 | TRBV14 | CASSRNWQGAYEQYF
TRBJ2-3 | TRBV30 | CAWKAGLRDTQYF
TRBJ2-2 | TRBV29-1 | CSAPGIPNTGELFF
TRBJ1-3 | TRBV9 | CASSDRGNTIYF
TRBJ2-1 | TRBV10-1 | CASSVQGGNEQFF
TRBJ2-7 | TRBV5-1 | CASSLDTGSSYEQYF
TRBJ2-7 | TRBV9 | CASSVGIYEQYF
TRBJ1-2 | TRBV18 | CASSPGQNYGYTF
TRBJ1-2 | TRBV14 | CASSQGPYGYTF
TRBJ2-1 | TRBV7-2 | CASSFAARDEQFF
TRBJ2-1 | TRBV14 | CASSHSYNEQFF
TRBJ2-7 | TRBV28 | CASSPGTAGYEQYF
TRBJ2-1 | TRBV4-1 | CASSQDDRGGRNEQFF
TRBJ1-5 | TRBV29-1 | CSVVSGEGQPQHF
TRBJ2-3 | TRBV6-1 | CASSGTRRATDTQYF
TRBJ2-1 | TRBV14 | CASNLAGVLAEQFF
TRBJ2-1 | TRBV30 | CAWSVGLAGTNEQFF
TRBJ2-7 | TRBV7-2 | CAIPPGQGSEQYF
TRBJ2-1 | TRBV19 | CASSPRLAGSYNEQFF
TRBJ2-7 | TRBV25-1 | CASRLAGGYEQYF
TRBJ2-4 | TRBV5-1 | CASSDSSAKNIQYF
TRBJ2-7 | TRBV5-1 | CASSLVQDEQYF
TRBJ2-7 | TRBV4-3 | CASSHEGGTGGRYF
TRBJ2-2 | TRBV29-1 | CSVGAVRSSGELFF
TRBJ2-1 | TRBV7-9 | CASTEGPSSYNEQFF
TRBJ2-1 | TRBV5-1 | CASSKGQGDEQFF
TRBJ1-5 | TRBV30 | CAWSSQGGYSNQPQHF
TRBJ1-1 | TRBV28 | CASSPDLNTEAFF
TRBJ2-5 | TRBV23-1 | CASPFKGFELETQYF
TRBJ2-1 | TRBV28 | CASRGQARNEQFF
TRBJ2-6 | TRBV4-3 | CASSPRTSGLSGANVLTF
TRBJ2-7 | TRBV29-1 | CSVEGLHVSEQYF
TRBJ1-1 | TRBV18 | CASSPDPLGARGAFF
TRBJ1-5 | TRBV7-8 | CASTFDNPLSNQPQHF
TRBJ1-2 | TRBV9 | CASSVGGYYGYTF
TRBJ1-1 | TRBV29-1 | CSGSVDTEAFF
TRBJ2-1 | TRBV30 | CAWSVPGIEQFF
TRBJ2-3 | TRBV4-1 | CASSPLLAGASTTDTQYF
TRBJ1-2 | TRBV6-5 | CASSQGGAGYGYTF
TRBJ2-3 | TRBV12-5 | CASGWGTDTQYF